Below are 18 T cell receptor beta chains sequenced from a single sample in a study of OX40 agonist ivuxolimab in advanced cancers. Assay used: immunoSEQ multiplex PCR; TCRdb lists only in-frame clones, some missing. In the table there are around 42,000 clones, 88% of which are singletons. The material was CD4+ or CD8+ T cells sorted from blood, obtained in a trial of the OX40 agonist ivuxolimab. The receptor source for this set is an adult with an advanced solid tumor such as melanoma, head and neck, liver or kidney cancer.

The sample holds one count of this clone. CDR3 DNA: TGTGCCAGCAGTGACGGGACAGGGTTCGGTCAGCCCCAGCATTTT. It is translated as CASSDGTGFGQPQHF. The chain couples TRBV2 to TRBJ1-5; 9 nucleotides line up with TRBD1. Germline V gene sequence: CDR1 SNHLY, CDR2 FYNNEI. The CDR3 is 15 residues long. With V trimmed by 3 bases and J by 6 bases, 6 bases remained unmatched. Together with reference TRBV2 and TRBJ1-5, the CDR3 gives the full variable domain: EPEVTQTPSHQVTQMGQEVILRCVPISNHLYFYWYRQILGQKVEFLVSFYNNEISEKSEIFDDQFSVERPDGSNFTLKIRSTKLEDSAMYFCASSDGTGFGQPQHFGDGTRLSIL.

This chain connects TRBV5-6 to TRBJ2-1; no clear D gene. The germline V gene has CDR1 SGHDT and CDR2 YYEEEE. Trimming stripped 0 bases from V and 4 bases from J, with 5 bases between. This CDR3 is 13 amino acids long. CDR3 protein: CASSLGSYNEQFF. The CDR3 DNA sequence: TGTGCCAGCAGCTTGGGCTCATACAATGAGCAGTTCTTC.

The gene calls are TRBV4-1 and TRBJ2-1; no firm D call. This CDR3 contains 16 residues. The germline CDR1 and CDR2 sequences are MGHRA and YSYEKL. Trimming took 2 bases from V and 4 from J, leaving 15 bases between them. Written as DNA, the CDR3 is TGCGCCAGCAGCCAAAGAGAGGCGGAGCCTTACAATGAGCAGTTCTTC. Its protein product is CASSQREAEPYNEQFF.

The chain uses TRBV13 and TRBJ2-3; the match to TRBD1 covers 7 bases. CDR1 and CDR2 from the germline V gene are PRHDT and FYEKMQ (reference sequence). The ends lost 10 bases at V and 0 bases at J; junction bases unmatched: 7. The length of the CDR3 is 14 residues. CDR3 sequence reads: CATLWTGSTDTQYF. The CDR3 coding sequence is TGTGCCACCCTTTGGACAGGTAGCACAGATACGCAGTATTTT.

This chain links TRBV4-1 with TRBJ2-7, with 7 bases matching TRBD1. V gave up 5 bases and J gave up 1 base; unmatched junction bases: 8. From germline, CDR1 is MGHRA and CDR2 YSYEKL. This CDR3 has 15 amino acids. CDR3 nucleotides: TGCGCCAGCAGCGGCCGGGACAGTGGATCCTACGAGCAGTACTTC. It specifies CASSGRDSGSYEQYF.

The chain recombines TRBV28 with TRBJ2-5, with D hard to call. Trimming removed 8 bases at V and 7 bases at J, with 17 bases between. This CDR3 is 13 amino acids long. CDR1 is MDHEN and CDR2 is SYDVKM in the germline V gene. CDR3 in DNA: TGTGCCAGCGAACTGACCGGACCGCGGACCCAGTACTTC. It translates to CASELTGPRTQYF.

This chain joins TRBV7-9 and TRBJ2-7; D not resolved. Trimming cost V 1 base and J 6 bases, with 4 bases left between them. The CDR3 is made up of 11 amino acids. From germline, CDR1 is SEHNR and CDR2 FQNEAQ (reference sequence). The CDR3, as DNA: TGTGCCAGCAGCTTAGGTCCCGAGCAGTACTTC. Residues: CASSLGPEQYF.

The V and J genes are TRBV25-1 and TRBJ2-7; TRBD2 matches 8 bases. V dropped 4 bases and J dropped 11; count of bases not matched to a gene: 10. The CDR3 spans 13 residues. Germline loops: CDR1 MGHDK, CDR2 SYGVNS. CDR3 in DNA: TGTGCCAGCAGTGGCCCAGGCGGGGGGCTTGAGTACTTC. This codes for CASSGPGGGLEYF.

V and J are TRBV4-1 and TRBJ1-2; D may be TRBD1 (5 bases). The CDR3 consists of 13 residues. Trimming cost V 2 bases and J 14 bases, with 18 bases left between them. CDR1 and CDR2 (germline): MGHRA, YSYEKL. Here the CDR3 reads CASSQPRGRESTF. DNA of the CDR3: TGCGCCAGCAGCCAACCTAGAGGCAGGGAGTCTACCTTC.

This chain links TRBV6-6 with TRBJ2-1; TRBD2 is a possible D gene (6 bases). Germline V gene data show CDR1 as MNHNY and CDR2 as SVGAGI (reference sequence). CDR3 size: 16 residues. Trimming cost V 0 bases and J 5 bases, with 14 bases left between them. CDR3 in DNA: TGTGCCAGCAGTTACTCGCTAGCGAGAACCCACAATGAGCAGTTCTTC. Protein product: CASSYSLARTHNEQFF.

V is TRBV7-8 and J is TRBJ2-1; a possible D gene is TRBD2 (6 bases). Trimming shortened V by 1 base and J by 5 bases, and 12 bases separated the two germline ends. The CDR3 loop spans 15 amino acids. The V gene's germline CDR1 is SGHVS and CDR2 FQNEAQ. The CDR3 DNA reads TGTGCCAGCAGCTTAGTACGGGAGTATAACAATGAGCAGTTCTTC. As protein: CASSLVREYNNEQFF.

This chain uses TRBV11-2 with TRBJ2-5, with 10 bases identical to TRBD2. The ends lost 1 base at V and 4 bases at J; junction bases unmatched: 3. The CDR3 consists of 15 residues. From germline, CDR1 is SGHAT and CDR2 FQNNGV. CDR3 sequence reads: CASSLAPSGRETQYF. For the CDR3, the DNA is TGTGCCAGCAGCTTAGCCCCTAGCGGGAGAGAGACCCAGTACTTC.

The chain recombines TRBV13 with TRBJ2-7; TRBD1 agrees at 8 bases. Unmatched junction bases numbered 8, after V lost 8 bases and J lost 2 bases. Per germline, CDR1 PRHDT and CDR2 FYEKMQ (reference sequence). CDR3 size: 14 residues. The CDR3, as DNA: TGTGCCAGCGGCGAACAGGGGGTAGCCTACGAGCAGTACTTC. Translating it yields CASGEQGVAYEQYF. Variable domain in full (rest from reference TRBV13 and TRBJ2-7): AAGVIQSPRHLIKEKRETATLKCYPIPRHDTVYWYQQGPGQDPQFLISFYEKMQSDKGSIPDRFSAQQFSDYHSELNMSSLELGDSALYFCASGEQGVAYEQYFGPGTRLTVT.

V and J are TRBV30 and TRBJ1-2; D is ambiguous. Trimming pared 2 bases from V and 5 bases from J, leaving 15 bases between. Per germline, CDR1 GTSNPN and CDR2 SVGIG (reference sequence). This CDR3 has 14 residues. CDR3 amino acids: CAWSPGPDSYGYTF. The CDR3 DNA reads as TGTGCCTGGAGTCCCGGACCGGATTCGTATGGCTACACCTTC.

The J gene is TRBJ2-7, the V gene TRBV7-9; D perhaps matches TRBD1 (5 bases). In germline, CDR1 is SEHNR, CDR2 FQNEAQ (reference sequence). This CDR3 region has 14 residues. V was pared by 1 base and J by 1 base, with 8 bases between. CDR3 region: CASSLVRQSYEQYF. In DNA, the CDR3 is TGTGCCAGCAGCTTAGTTCGACAGTCCTACGAGCAGTACTTC.

This chain links TRBV28 with TRBJ2-7; D perhaps matches TRBD1 (5 bases). CDR1 is MDHEN, CDR2 SYDVKM, per germline. This CDR3 is built from 12 residues. The V gene lost 5 bases and the J gene lost 3 bases, with 8 bases spanning the gap. The CDR3 DNA reads as TGTGCCAGCAGTGGAGACAGCTACGAGCAGTACTTC. It codes for CASSGDSYEQYF.

The rearrangement links TRBV6-5 to TRBJ1-3; the D is unclear. V was cut by 7 bases and J by 8 bases, with 18 bases left in between. CDR1 is MNHEY, CDR2 SVGAGI, per germline. This CDR3 is 14 amino acids long. The CDR3 region has the DNA TGTGCCAGCACCCCGTGGCCGGAACTTGACACCATATATTTT. Its translation: CASTPWPELDTIYF.

The CDR3: CASSGDYSSGNTIYF. In nucleotides, the CDR3 is TGTGCCAGCAGCGGCGACTATAGCTCTGGAAACACCATATATTTT. The chain employs TRBV9 and TRBJ1-3; the D is unclear. V was trimmed by 3 bases and J by 0 bases, leaving 10 bases between them. The CDR3 consists of 15 residues. Germline-derived CDR1 and CDR2 are SGDLS and YYNGEE. The variable domain in full, with the rest retrieved from reference TRBV9 and TRBJ1-3, is DSGVTQTPKHLITATGQRVTLRCSPRSGDLSVYWYQQSLDQGLQFLIQYYNGEERAKGNILERFSAQQFPDLHSELNLSSLELGDSALYFCASSGDYSSGNTIYFGEGSWLTVV.